Following are 2 T cell receptor beta chains from one sample sequenced in a study of blood T cell repertoires in COVID-19. Assay: immunoSEQ multiplex PCR; the TCRdb copy retains only in-frame clones and omits some. Of 350,000 or so clones in the sample, approximately 91% were seen once. Source material: PBMCs or T cells enriched from blood (not recorded which). Receptor source: a woman aged 25-40 years who had been exposed to COVID-19.

J is TRBJ1-4 and V is TRBV2; no definite D call. Germline lookup yields CDR1 SNHLY and CDR2 FYNNEI. Trimming cost V 1 base and J 4 bases, with 7 bases left between them. The CDR3 contains 14 residues. In DNA form, the CDR3 reads TGTGCCAGCAGTGAAGTACAGATTAATGAAAAACTGTTTTTT. This codes for CASSEVQINEKLFF.

This chain links TRBV2 with TRBJ1-1, with D perhaps matching TRBD1 (5 bases). Trimming cost V 10 bases and J 8 bases, with 17 bases left between them. Germline assignment: CDR1 SNHLY and CDR2 FYNNEI. The CDR3 consists of 12 residues. CDR3 loop: CATTVRGNEAFF. The CDR3 DNA sequence: TGTGCCACGACCGTAAGGGGAAACGAAGCTTTCTTT.